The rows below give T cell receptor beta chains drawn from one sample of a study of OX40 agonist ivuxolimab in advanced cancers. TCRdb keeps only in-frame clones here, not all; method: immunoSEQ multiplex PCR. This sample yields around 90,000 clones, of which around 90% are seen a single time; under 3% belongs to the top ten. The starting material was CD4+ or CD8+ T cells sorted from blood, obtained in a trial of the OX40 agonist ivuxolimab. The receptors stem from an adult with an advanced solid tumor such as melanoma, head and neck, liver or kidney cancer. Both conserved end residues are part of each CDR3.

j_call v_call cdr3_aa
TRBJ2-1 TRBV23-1 CASSQPGDRYNEQFF
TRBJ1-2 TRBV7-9 CASSSPTGFLDGYTF
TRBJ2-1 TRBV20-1 CSAPIYNEQFF
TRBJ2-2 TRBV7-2 CASSLAVAGTGELFF
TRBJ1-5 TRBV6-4 CASSEGGGGNQPQHF
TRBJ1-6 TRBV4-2 CASSQEEGKGLHF
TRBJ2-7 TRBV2 CASRQQSAAYEQYF
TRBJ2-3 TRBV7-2 CASSPRGLPSTDTQYF
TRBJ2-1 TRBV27 CASSSTGGAGVYNEQFF
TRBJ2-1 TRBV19 CASSIFLAGANEQFF
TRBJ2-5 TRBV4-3 CASSQASGKRETQYF
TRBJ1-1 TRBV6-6 CASSYGPEAAFF
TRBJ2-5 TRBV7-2 CASRQDSNQETQYF
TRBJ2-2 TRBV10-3 CAISEFSSGNTGELFF
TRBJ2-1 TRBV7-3 CASSSGTSNEQFF
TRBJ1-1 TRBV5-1 CASSFDRGTEAFF
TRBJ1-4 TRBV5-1 CASSLGQGGKLFF
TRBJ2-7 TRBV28 CASFLGGSSYEQYF
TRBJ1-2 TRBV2 CASSRDSNNYGYTF
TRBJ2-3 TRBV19 CASSIALSTDTQYF
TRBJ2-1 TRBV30 CAWSLKLAGGPISYNEQFF
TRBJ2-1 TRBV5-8 CASSLAERGLAGNEQFF
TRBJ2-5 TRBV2 CASNARTSGKETQYF
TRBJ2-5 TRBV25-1 CASSSFNPGQARETQYF
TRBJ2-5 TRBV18 CASSPTTGVVQETQYF
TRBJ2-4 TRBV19 CASSTGFGNIQYF
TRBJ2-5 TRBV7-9 CASSFHGVGGTTQYF
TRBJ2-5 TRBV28 CASSRVIRETQYF
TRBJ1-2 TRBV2 CASRPQGGGYTF
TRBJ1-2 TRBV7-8 CASSLDYHLASLNYGYTF
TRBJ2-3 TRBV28 CASRNGIYTDTQYF
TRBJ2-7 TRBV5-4 CASGPGLQSYEQYF
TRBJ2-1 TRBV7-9 CASSFKGGEQFF
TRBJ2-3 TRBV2 CASSARGADTQYF
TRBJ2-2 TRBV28 CASSFRDRAGELFF
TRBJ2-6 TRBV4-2 CASSQGPAGGVPSGANVLTF
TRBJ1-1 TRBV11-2 CASSTRQGMNTEAFF
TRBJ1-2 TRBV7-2 CASSRGANYGYTF
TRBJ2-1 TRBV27 CASKERPRDEQFF
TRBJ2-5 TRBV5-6 CASSPDPTGVGETQYF
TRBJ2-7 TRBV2 CASKASGYYEQYF
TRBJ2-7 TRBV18 CASSASRLGLYEQYF
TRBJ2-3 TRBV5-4 CASSSGLAGGEDTQYF
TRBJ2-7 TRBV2 CASSDRRSSYEQYF